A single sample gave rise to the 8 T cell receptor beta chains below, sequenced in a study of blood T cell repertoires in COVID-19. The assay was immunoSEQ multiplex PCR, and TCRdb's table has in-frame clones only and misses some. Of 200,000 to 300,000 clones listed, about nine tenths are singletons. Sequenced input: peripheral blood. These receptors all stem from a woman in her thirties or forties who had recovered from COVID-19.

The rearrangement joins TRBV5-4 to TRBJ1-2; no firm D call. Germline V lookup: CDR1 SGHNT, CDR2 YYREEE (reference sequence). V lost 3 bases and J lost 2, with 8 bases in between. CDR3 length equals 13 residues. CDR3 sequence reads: CASSSRVNYGYTF. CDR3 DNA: TGTGCCAGCAGCTCCCGGGTCAACTATGGCTACACCTTC.

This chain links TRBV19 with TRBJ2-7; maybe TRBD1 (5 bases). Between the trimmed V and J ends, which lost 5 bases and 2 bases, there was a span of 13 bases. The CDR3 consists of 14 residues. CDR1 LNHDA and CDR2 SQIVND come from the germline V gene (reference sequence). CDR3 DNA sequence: TGTGCCAGTAGTGGGGCCCGATCTGCCTACGAGCAGTACTTC. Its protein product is CASSGARSAYEQYF.

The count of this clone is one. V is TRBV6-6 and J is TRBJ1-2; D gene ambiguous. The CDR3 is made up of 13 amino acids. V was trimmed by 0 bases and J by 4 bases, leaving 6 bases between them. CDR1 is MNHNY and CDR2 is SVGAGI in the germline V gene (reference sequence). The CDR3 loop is CASSYSQAYGYTF. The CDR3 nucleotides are TGTGCCAGCAGTTACTCCCAGGCCTATGGCTACACCTTC.

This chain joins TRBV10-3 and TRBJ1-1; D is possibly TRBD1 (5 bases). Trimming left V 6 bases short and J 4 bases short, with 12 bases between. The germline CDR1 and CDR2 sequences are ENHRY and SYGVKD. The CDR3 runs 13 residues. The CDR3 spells CAIRDGGGTEAFF. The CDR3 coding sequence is TGTGCCATCAGAGATGGGGGAGGCACTGAAGCTTTCTTT.

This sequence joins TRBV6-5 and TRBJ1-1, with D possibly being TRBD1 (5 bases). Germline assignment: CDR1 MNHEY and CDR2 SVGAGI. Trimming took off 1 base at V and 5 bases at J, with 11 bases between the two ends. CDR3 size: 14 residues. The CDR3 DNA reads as TGTGCCAGCAGTTACTGGAGGGGAGAAACTGAAGCTTTCTTT. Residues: CASSYWRGETEAFF.

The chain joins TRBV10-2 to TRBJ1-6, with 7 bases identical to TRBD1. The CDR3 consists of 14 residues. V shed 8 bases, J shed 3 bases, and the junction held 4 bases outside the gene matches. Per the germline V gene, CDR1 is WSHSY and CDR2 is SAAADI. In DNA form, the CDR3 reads TGCGCCAGCCGAGGGGACAGCTATAATTCACCCCTCCACTTT. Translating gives CASRGDSYNSPLHF.

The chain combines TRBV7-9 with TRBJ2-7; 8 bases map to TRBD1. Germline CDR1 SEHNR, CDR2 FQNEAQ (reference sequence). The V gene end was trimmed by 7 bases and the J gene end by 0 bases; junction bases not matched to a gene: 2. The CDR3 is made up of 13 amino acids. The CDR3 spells CASTGGNSYEQYF. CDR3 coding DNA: TGTGCCAGCACAGGGGGCAACTCCTACGAGCAGTACTTC.

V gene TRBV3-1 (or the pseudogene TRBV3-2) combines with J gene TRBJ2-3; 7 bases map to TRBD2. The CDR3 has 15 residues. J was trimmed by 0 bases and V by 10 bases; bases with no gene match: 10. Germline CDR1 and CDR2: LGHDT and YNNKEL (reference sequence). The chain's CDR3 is CATSWGGGSTDTQYF. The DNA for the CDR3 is TGTGCCACCTCTTGGGGCGGGGGAAGCACAGATACGCAGTATTTT.